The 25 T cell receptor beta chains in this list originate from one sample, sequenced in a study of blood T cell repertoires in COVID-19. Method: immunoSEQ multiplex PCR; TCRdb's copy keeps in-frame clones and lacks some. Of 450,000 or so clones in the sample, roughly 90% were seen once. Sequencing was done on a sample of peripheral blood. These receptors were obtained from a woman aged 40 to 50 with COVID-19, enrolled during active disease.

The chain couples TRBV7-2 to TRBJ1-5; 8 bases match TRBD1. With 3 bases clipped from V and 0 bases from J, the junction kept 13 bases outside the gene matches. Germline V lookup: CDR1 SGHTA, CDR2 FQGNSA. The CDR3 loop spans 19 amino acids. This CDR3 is CASSLWRGDRTYSNQPQHF. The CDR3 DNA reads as TGTGCCAGCAGCTTGTGGAGGGGGGACAGGACGTATAGCAATCAGCCCCAGCATTTT.

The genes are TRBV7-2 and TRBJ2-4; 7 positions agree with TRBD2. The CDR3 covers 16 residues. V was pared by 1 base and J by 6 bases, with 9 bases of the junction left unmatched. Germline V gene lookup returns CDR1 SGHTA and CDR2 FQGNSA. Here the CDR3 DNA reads TGTGCCAGCAGCTTAGAGCCCGGGGAGGGAGGAAACATTCAGTACTTC. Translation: CASSLEPGEGGNIQYF.

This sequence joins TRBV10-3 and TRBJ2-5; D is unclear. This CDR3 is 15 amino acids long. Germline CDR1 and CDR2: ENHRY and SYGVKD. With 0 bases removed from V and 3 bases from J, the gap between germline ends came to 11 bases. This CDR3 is CAISESLLSKETQYF. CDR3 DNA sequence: TGTGCCATCAGTGAGTCGTTACTATCAAAAGAGACCCAGTACTTC.

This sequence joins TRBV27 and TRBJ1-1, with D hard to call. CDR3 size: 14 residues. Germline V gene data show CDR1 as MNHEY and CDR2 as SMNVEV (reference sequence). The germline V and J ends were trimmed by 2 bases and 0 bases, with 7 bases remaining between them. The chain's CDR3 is CASSLAHLNTEAFF. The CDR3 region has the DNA TGTGCCAGCAGTTTAGCGCACTTGAACACTGAAGCTTTCTTT.

The CDR3 reads CASSLGVTNTGELFF. CDR3 nucleotide sequence: TGCGCCAGCAGCTTGGGTGTTACGAACACCGGGGAGCTGTTTTTT. The V call is TRBV5-1, the J call TRBJ2-2; D is ambiguous. This CDR3 region has 15 residues. The V end was cut by 0 bases, the J end by 0 bases, with 6 bases between. Germline V CDR1 and CDR2: SGHRS, YFSETQ.

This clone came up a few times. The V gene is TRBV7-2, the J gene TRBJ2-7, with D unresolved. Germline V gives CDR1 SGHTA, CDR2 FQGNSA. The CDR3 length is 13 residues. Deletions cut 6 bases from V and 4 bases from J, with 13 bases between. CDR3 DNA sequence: TGTGCCAGCAGTTATAGTTCGTATTACGAGCAGTACTTC. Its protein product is CASSYSSYYEQYF. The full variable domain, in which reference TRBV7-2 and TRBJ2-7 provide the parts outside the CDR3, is GAGVSQSPSNKVTEKGKDVELRCDPISGHTALYWYRQSLGQGLEFLIYFQGNSAPDKSGLPSDRFSAERTGGSVSTLTIQRTQQEDSAVYLCASSYSSYYEQYFGPGTRLTVT.

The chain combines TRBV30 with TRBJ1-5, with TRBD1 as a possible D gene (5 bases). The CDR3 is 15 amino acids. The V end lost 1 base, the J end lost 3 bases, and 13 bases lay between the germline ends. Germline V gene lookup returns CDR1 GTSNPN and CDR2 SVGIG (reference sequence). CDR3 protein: CAWSANTGYNQPQHF. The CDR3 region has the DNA TGTGCCTGGAGTGCAAACACAGGATACAATCAGCCCCAGCATTTT.

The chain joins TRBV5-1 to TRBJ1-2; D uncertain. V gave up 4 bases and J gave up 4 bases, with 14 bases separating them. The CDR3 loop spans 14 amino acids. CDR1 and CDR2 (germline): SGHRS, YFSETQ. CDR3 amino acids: CASSREDSAYGYTF. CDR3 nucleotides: TGCGCCAGCAGCAGGGAGGATTCTGCCTATGGCTACACCTTC.

CDR3 region: CASSEGVGNQPQHF. In DNA form, the CDR3 reads TGTGCCAGTAGTGAAGGGGTTGGCAATCAGCCCCAGCATTTT. The chain recombines TRBV19 with TRBJ1-5; a weak D match, TRBD1 (5 bases). CDR3 length equals 14 residues. Germline V gives CDR1 LNHDA, CDR2 SQIVND (reference sequence). Trimming stripped 5 bases from V and 2 bases from J, with 10 bases between.

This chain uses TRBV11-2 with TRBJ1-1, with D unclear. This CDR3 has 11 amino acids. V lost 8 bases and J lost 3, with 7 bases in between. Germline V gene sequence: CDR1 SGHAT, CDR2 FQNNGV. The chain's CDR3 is CASQEYTEAFF. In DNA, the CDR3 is TGTGCCAGCCAGGAATACACTGAAGCTTTCTTT.

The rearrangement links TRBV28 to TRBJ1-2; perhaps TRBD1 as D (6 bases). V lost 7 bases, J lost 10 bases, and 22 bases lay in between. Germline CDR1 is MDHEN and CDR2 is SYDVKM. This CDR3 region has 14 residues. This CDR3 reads CASTRKPDRYFYTF. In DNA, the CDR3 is TGTGCCAGCACCCGCAAGCCGGACAGATACTTCTACACCTTC.

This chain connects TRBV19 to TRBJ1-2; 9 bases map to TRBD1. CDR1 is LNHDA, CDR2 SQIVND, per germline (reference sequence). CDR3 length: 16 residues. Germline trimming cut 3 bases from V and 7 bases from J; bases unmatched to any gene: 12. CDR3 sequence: CASSMSVVDRGAGYTF. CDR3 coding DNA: TGTGCCAGTAGTATGTCGGTGGTTGACAGGGGGGCTGGCTACACCTTC.

The DNA for the CDR3 is TGTGCCAGCAGCTGGGGGCAAAGCAATCAGCCCCAGCATTTT. Amino acids: CASSWGQSNQPQHF. J is TRBJ1-5 and V is TRBV2, with D perhaps TRBD1 (6 bases). Trimming shortened V by 6 bases and J by 1 base, and 10 bases separated the two germline ends. The CDR3 runs 14 residues. Germline assignment: CDR1 SNHLY and CDR2 FYNNEI.

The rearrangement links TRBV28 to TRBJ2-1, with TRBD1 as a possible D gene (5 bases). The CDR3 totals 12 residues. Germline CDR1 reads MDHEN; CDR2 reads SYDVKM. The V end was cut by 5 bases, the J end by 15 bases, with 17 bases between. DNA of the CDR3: TGTGCCAGCAGTCGCGAACCAGGGCCGAGGTTCTTC. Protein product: CASSREPGPRFF.

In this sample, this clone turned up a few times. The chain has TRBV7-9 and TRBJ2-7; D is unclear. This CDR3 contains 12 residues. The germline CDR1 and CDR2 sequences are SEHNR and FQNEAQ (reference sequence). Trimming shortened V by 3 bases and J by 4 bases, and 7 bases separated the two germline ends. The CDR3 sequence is CASSFGRYEQYF. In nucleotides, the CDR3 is TGTGCCAGCAGCTTCGGCAGGTACGAGCAGTACTTC.

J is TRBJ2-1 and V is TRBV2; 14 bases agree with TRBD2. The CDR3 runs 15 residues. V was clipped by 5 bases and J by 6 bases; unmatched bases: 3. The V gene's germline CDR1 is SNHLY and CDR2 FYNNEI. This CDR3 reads CASSRTSGGTNEQFF. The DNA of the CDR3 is TGTGCCAGCAGTCGGACTAGCGGGGGGACCAATGAGCAGTTCTTC.

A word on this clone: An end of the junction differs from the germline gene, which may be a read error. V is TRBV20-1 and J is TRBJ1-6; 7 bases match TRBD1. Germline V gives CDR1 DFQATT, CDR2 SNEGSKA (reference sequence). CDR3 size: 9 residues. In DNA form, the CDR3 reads TGCAGTGCTAGACGGGACAGCAACTTT. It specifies CSARRDSNF.

As DNA, the CDR3 is TGTGCCAGCAGGGAGGGTAGGGGATCCATTCAGCCCCAGCATTTT. Its translation: CASREGRGSIQPQHF. The chain carries TRBV6-5 and TRBJ1-5; D possibly corresponds to TRBD1 (5 bases). Germline V gene sequence: CDR1 MNHEY, CDR2 SVGAGI. V was pared by 6 bases and J by 6 bases, with 18 bases between. CDR3 length: 15 amino acids.

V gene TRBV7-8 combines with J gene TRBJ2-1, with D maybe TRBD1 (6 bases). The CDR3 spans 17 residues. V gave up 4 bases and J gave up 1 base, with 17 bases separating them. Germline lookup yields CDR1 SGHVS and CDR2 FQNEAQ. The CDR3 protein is CASSYHRVTVSYNEQFF. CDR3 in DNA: TGTGCCAGCAGCTACCACAGGGTGACGGTTTCCTACAATGAGCAGTTCTTC.

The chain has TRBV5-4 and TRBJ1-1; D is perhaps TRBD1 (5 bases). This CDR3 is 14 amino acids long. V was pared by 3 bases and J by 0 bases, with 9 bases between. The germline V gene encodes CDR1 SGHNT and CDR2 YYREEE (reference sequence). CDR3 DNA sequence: TGTGCCAGCAGCTGGGAGGGGCTGAACACTGAAGCTTTCTTT. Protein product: CASSWEGLNTEAFF.

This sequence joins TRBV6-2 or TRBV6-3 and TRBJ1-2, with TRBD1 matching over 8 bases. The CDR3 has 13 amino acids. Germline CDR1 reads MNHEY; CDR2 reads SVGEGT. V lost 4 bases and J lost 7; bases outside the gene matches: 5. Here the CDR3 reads CASSSRGPGGYTF. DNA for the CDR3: TGTGCCAGCAGTTCCAGGGGGCCGGGTGGCTACACCTTC.

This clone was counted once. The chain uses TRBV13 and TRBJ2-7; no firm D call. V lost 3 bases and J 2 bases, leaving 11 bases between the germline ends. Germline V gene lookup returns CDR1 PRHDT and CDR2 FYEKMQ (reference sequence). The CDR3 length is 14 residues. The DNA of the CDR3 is TGTGCCAGCAGCTTCTCCGACATTACCTACGAGCAGTACTTC. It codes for CASSFSDITYEQYF.

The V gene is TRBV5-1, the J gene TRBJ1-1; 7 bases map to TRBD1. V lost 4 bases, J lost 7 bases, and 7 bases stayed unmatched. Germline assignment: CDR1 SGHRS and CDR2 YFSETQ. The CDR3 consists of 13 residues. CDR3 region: CASSPGQTIEAFF. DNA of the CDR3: TGCGCCAGCAGCCCGGGACAGACTATTGAAGCTTTCTTT.

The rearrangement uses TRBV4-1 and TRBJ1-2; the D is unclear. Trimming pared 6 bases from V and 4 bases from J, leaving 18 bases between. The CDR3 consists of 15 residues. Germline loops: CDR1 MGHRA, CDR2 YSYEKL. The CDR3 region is CASSIEAERSYGYTF. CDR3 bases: TGCGCCAGCAGTATAGAGGCGGAGAGGAGCTATGGCTACACCTTC.

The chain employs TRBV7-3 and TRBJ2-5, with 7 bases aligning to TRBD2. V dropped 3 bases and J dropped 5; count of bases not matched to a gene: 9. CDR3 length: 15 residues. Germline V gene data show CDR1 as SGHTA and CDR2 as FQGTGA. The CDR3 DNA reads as TGTGCCAGCAGCTTCGGGGCCGGGGGGACGGAGACCCAGTACTTC. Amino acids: CASSFGAGGTETQYF.